A single sample gave rise to the 8 T cell receptor beta chains below, sequenced in a study of Graves' ophthalmopathy and Graves' hyperthyroidism listed by TCRdb under 2018. Sequencer: Illumina HiSeq 2000. TCR beta CDR3 regions were amplified from RNA transcripts for repertoire sequencing. The first round was an RT-PCR using HTBI primers with the Qiagen OneStep RT-PCR kit, and this first round was followed by a second-round multiplex PCR, then size selection and purification. TCRdb reworked the public reads: Q25 trimming with fastp, MiXCR clone assembly, productive beta chains retained. Each entry merges the rows of one CDR3 protein and shows their most common DNA and genes. The sample has 230,000 or so distinct CDR3 sequences on record, around 50% of them singletons. Approximately 51% of the sample comes from the top ten. The sequencing input was peripheral blood. These receptors all stem from an adult man with Graves' ophthalmopathy.

This clonotype was detected ten times or more. The V and J genes are TRBV9 and TRBJ1-4, with a tentative D call TRBD1 (5 bases). CDR1 is SGDLS and CDR2 is YYNGEE in the germline V gene. The CDR3 sequence is 16 residues long. The germline V and J ends were trimmed by 0 bases and 8 bases, with 17 bases remaining between them. CDR3 sequence (DNA): TGTGCCAGCAGCGTAGCCGGATCAGGGATTCAGGAAAAACTGTTTTTT. This sequence encodes CASSVAGSGIQEKLFF.

The gene calls are TRBV9 and TRBJ1-6; 11 bases line up with TRBD1. The V segment lost 6 bases and the J segment 6 bases; nucleotides outside the gene matches: 14. From germline, CDR1 is SGDLS and CDR2 YYNGEE. The CDR3 contains 18 residues. In DNA form, the CDR3 reads TGTGCCAGCACCCCGGGGAGCGGGACAGGGGGGTTTAATTCACCCCTCCACTTT. Its protein product is CASTPGSGTGGFNSPLHF. Drawing the rest from reference TRBV9 and TRBJ1-6, the complete variable domain is DSGVTQTPKHLITATGQRVTLRCSPRSGDLSVYWYQQSLDQGLQFLIQYYNGEERAKGNILERFSAQQFPDLHSELNLSSLELGDSALYFCASTPGSGTGGFNSPLHFGNGTRLTVT.

This clonotype was detected ten times or more. The rearrangement links TRBV7-9 to TRBJ1-4; perhaps TRBD1 as D (6 bases). V lost 1 base and J lost 0, with 9 bases in between. The CDR3 runs 16 residues. CDR1 and CDR2 (germline): SEHNR, FQNEAQ (reference sequence). Here the CDR3 reads CASSLGTAATNEKLFF. The CDR3 DNA follows: TGTGCCAGCAGCTTAGGGACAGCTGCAACTAATGAAAAACTGTTTTTT.

This clonotype was recorded at least ten times. The J gene is TRBJ1-1, the V gene TRBV7-8; 8 bases are shared with TRBD1. CDR1 is SGHVS, CDR2 FQNEAQ, per germline. Germline trimming cut 1 base from V and 7 bases from J; bases unmatched to any gene: 5. The length of the CDR3 is 14 residues. The CDR3 DNA reads as TGTGCCAGCAGCTTAGGGCAGGGGGCAATTGAAGCTTTCTTT. Translation gives CASSLGQGAIEAFF.

This clonotype has more than one count but fewer than ten. V gene TRBV6-5 combines with J gene TRBJ1-4; weak D call: TRBD1 (5 bases). Germline V lookup: CDR1 MNHEY, CDR2 SVGAGI. Trimming took 3 bases from V and 5 from J, leaving 13 bases between them. This CDR3 spans 15 amino acids. The CDR3 loop reads CASSYRGLPNEKLFF. Here the CDR3 DNA reads TGTGCCAGCAGTTATCGGGGACTTCCGAATGAAAAACTGTTTTTT.

This clonotype was counted once. V is TRBV25-1 and J is TRBJ2-7; D is possibly TRBD1 (5 bases). CDR1 and CDR2 from the germline V gene are MGHDK and SYGVNS. Trimming left V 1 base short and J 0 bases short, with 10 bases between. The CDR3 spans 15 residues. This chain's CDR3 is CASSESTASSYEQYF. For the CDR3, the DNA is TGTGCCAGCAGTGAATCGACAGCCAGCTCCTACGAGCAGTACTTC.

The rearrangement joins TRBV5-1 to TRBJ2-6; 7 bases match TRBD2. V shed 7 bases and J 0 bases; nucleotides not matched to a gene: 10. Germline V gene lookup returns CDR1 SGHRS and CDR2 YFSETQ. The CDR3 loop spans 17 amino acids. CDR3 DNA sequence: TGCGCCAGCTCTGGCGGCGGGAGCCGCTCTGGGGCCAACGTCCTGACTTTC. Translated: CASSGGGSRSGANVLTF.

This clonotype has only a few counts. The chain employs TRBV7-2 and TRBJ2-5; D call uncertain. The ends were cut back, 4 bases at V and 4 bases at J, with 22 bases in the middle. The germline V gene has CDR1 SGHTA and CDR2 FQGNSA. This CDR3 is 17 amino acids long. The CDR3 is CASSYSTGSLSTETQYF. Here the CDR3 DNA reads TGTGCCAGCAGCTATTCAACCGGGTCGTTGAGTACAGAGACCCAGTACTTC.